Presented here are 21 T cell receptor beta chains from one specimen sequenced in a study of CD8 T cells in Susac syndrome. The authors reverse transcribed about 0.5 to 1 ug RNA with random hexamers. TCRdb recomputed calls from the immunoSEQ multiplex PCR reads with MiXCR, one row per CDR3 protein. The sample yields around 81,000 distinct CDR3 sequences, approximately 95% seen once. The sample comprised CD8+ T cells from PBMCs. Every receptor here comes from a human donor with Susac syndrome.

The genes are TRBV4-2 and TRBJ2-7; 12 bases align to TRBD2. V was clipped by 1 base and J by 3 bases; unmatched bases: 4. This CDR3 comprises 16 residues. Germline V gene lookup returns CDR1 LGHNA and CDR2 YNFKEQ. This CDR3 reads CASSQVTSGSNYEQYF. CDR3 in DNA: TGTGCCAGCAGCCAAGTGACTAGCGGGAGTAACTACGAGCAGTACTTC.

The chain employs TRBV5-4 and TRBJ2-1, with D possibly TRBD1 on 6 matching bases. The CDR3 is 15 amino acids. Trimming cost V 5 bases and J 0 bases, with 12 bases left between them. Germline V lookup: CDR1 SGHNT, CDR2 YYREEE (reference sequence). CDR3 sequence (DNA): TGTGCCAGCAGGAGGGGGTCTCCCTCCTACAATGAGCAGTTCTTC. This encodes CASRRGSPSYNEQFF. The variable domain in full, completed from reference TRBV5-4 and TRBJ2-1, reads ETGVTQSPTHLIKTRGQQVTLRCSSQSGHNTVSWYQQALGQGPQFIFQYYREEENGRGNFPPRFSGLQFPNYSSELNVNALELDDSALYLCASRRGSPSYNEQFFGPGTRLTVL.

The genes are TRBV30 and TRBJ2-7; D not certain. This CDR3 region has 11 residues. Trimming removed 5 bases from V and 0 bases from J, with 5 bases in between. CDR1 GTSNPN and CDR2 SVGIG come from the germline V gene (reference sequence). CDR3 sequence (DNA): TGTGCCTGGTCCAGCTCCTACGAGCAGTACTTC. Residues: CAWSSSYEQYF.

The chain is built from TRBV7-9 and TRBJ2-7; 12 bases match TRBD1. Germline lookup yields CDR1 SEHNR and CDR2 FQNEAQ (reference sequence). The CDR3 consists of 15 residues. Trimming took 5 bases from V and 5 from J; bases not matched to a gene: 7. The CDR3 sequence: CASSPPGQGANEQYF. The CDR3 region has the DNA TGTGCCAGCAGCCCCCCGGGACAGGGGGCGAACGAGCAGTACTTC.

The chain combines TRBV12-3 or TRBV12-4 with TRBJ2-3, with TRBD2 matching 12 bases. The CDR3 is 21 residues long. The V gene end was trimmed by 4 bases and the J gene end by 4 bases; junction bases not matched to a gene: 21. The CDR3 region is CASSSVMTQTSGGYQADTQYF. In DNA, the CDR3 is TGTGCCAGCAGTTCCGTAATGACACAGACTAGCGGGGGTTACCAAGCAGATACGCAGTATTTT.

The chain is built from TRBV6-5 and TRBJ2-7; 8 nucleotides line up with TRBD1. CDR1 MNHEY and CDR2 SVGAGI come from the germline V gene. The CDR3 consists of 15 residues. Germline trimming cut 0 bases from V and 5 bases from J; bases unmatched to any gene: 6. The CDR3 is CASSYSGQVLDEQYF. The CDR3 DNA follows: TGTGCCAGCAGTTACTCGGGACAGGTACTGGACGAGCAGTACTTC.

The chain joins TRBV20-1 to TRBJ2-5; 8 nucleotides align to TRBD2. J gave up 5 bases and V 1 base, and 18 bases lay outside the gene matches. The CDR3 extends over 18 amino acids. CDR1 DFQATT and CDR2 SNEGSKA come from the germline V gene (reference sequence). In DNA, the CDR3 is TGCAGTGCTAGAGCGGTAGACGGGGGGGCAATATTCAGTGAGACCCAGTACTTC. Translating gives CSARAVDGGAIFSETQYF.

This clonotype was seen a single time. The chain has TRBV29-1 and TRBJ2-1, with TRBD2 matching over 7 bases. The germline CDR1 and CDR2 sequences are SQVTM and ANQGSEA. This CDR3 spans 18 amino acids. V lost 7 bases, J lost 1 base, and 19 bases stayed unmatched. CDR3 protein: CSGRGYLEREESYNEQFF. In nucleotides, the CDR3 is TGCAGCGGGAGGGGCTACCTGGAGCGGGAAGAGTCCTACAATGAGCAGTTCTTC.

The rearrangement links TRBV15 to TRBJ2-3, with a weak D call TRBD1 (6 bases). The germline CDR1 and CDR2 sequences are LNHNV and YYDKDF (reference sequence). The CDR3 consists of 16 residues. The V gene lost 0 bases and the J gene lost 2 bases, with 12 bases spanning the gap. The CDR3 DNA reads as TGTGCCACCAGCAGAGACAGGGACACAAACACAGATACGCAGTATTTT. Its protein product is CATSRDRDTNTDTQYF.

The V call is TRBV6-6, the J call TRBJ1-5; unclear D gene. Germline loops: CDR1 MNHNY, CDR2 SVGAGI (reference sequence). V was cut by 2 bases and J by 4 bases, with 6 bases left in between. The CDR3 length is 13 residues. CDR3 in DNA: TGTGCCAGCAGTTACGTTCTTAATCAGCCCCAGCATTTT. Translated: CASSYVLNQPQHF.

The chain is built from TRBV6-5 and TRBJ2-5, with a tentative D call TRBD2 (6 bases). Germline V gives CDR1 MNHEY, CDR2 SVGAGI. V was clipped by 8 bases and J by 1 base, with 17 bases between them. The CDR3 sequence is 15 residues long. The CDR3 protein is CASSPYRDFQETQYF. The DNA of the CDR3 is TGTGCCAGCTCACCCTACCGGGACTTCCAAGAGACCCAGTACTTC.

This chain connects TRBV7-8 to TRBJ2-1; D not certain. There are 11 residues in the CDR3. Trimming cost V 1 base and J 10 bases, with 5 bases left between them. Germline values: CDR1 SGHVS, CDR2 FQNEAQ. The CDR3 nucleotides are TGTGCCAGCAGCTTAGGTCGCGAGCAGTTCTTC. It yields the protein CASSLGREQFF.

The chain employs TRBV4-2 and TRBJ1-1; tentative D call: TRBD1 (5 bases). CDR1 LGHNA and CDR2 YNFKEQ come from the germline V gene. V was shortened by 3 bases and J by 2 bases, with 13 bases between the two germline ends. CDR3 size: 15 residues. CDR3 bases: TGTGCCAGCAGCCACAGGGAGGACCTTAACACTGAAGCTTTCTTT. Translating it yields CASSHREDLNTEAFF.

Note on this clonotype: This is likely a read error, given that the CDR3 carries no conserved phenylalanine or tryptophan at its end. This chain connects TRBV7-8 to TRBJ2-1; 7 bases align to TRBD2. J lost 4 bases, V lost 5 bases, and 5 bases had no gene match. The germline CDR1 and CDR2 sequences are SGHVS and FQNEAQ. This CDR3 has 14 residues. The CDR3 coding sequence is TGTGCCAGCAGCCCGGGACTATTATACAATGAGCAGTTCCTC. Its protein product is CASSPGLLYNEQFL.

This chain connects TRBV12-3 or TRBV12-4 to TRBJ2-1, with a possible D match to TRBD1 (6 bases). The CDR3 spans 16 residues. Trimming removed 5 bases from V and 0 bases from J, with 14 bases in between. CDR3 nucleotides: TGTGCCAGCAGTATCGCAGGGGACCACTCCTACAATGAGCAGTTCTTC. Protein: CASSIAGDHSYNEQFF.

V gene TRBV5-6 combines with J gene TRBJ2-5, with D possibly being TRBD2 (6 bases). Looked up from germline, CDR1 is SGHDT and CDR2 is YYEEEE. With 0 bases removed from V and 9 bases from J, the gap between germline ends came to 12 bases. The CDR3 totals 13 residues. The DNA for the CDR3 is TGTGCCAGCAGCTTGGTTTTTGGAGGGCCCCAGTACTTC. Protein: CASSLVFGGPQYF.

The V and J genes are TRBV3-1 and TRBJ2-5; 7 nucleotides align to TRBD2. This CDR3 is 14 amino acids long. Looked up from germline, CDR1 is LGHDT and CDR2 is YNNKEL (reference sequence). Trimming removed 3 bases from V and 2 bases from J; junction bases left unmatched: 3. CDR3 sequence reads: CASSQGGIQETQYF. The CDR3 nucleotides read TGTGCCAGCAGCCAGGGGGGGATACAAGAGACCCAGTACTTC.

The rearrangement uses TRBV6-5 and TRBJ2-5, with D hard to call. Germline V gene sequence: CDR1 MNHEY, CDR2 SVGAGI. The CDR3 is 15 amino acids. Trimming took 6 bases from V and 0 from J, leaving 14 bases between them. The CDR3 DNA sequence: TGTGCCAGCAGCCTTAGACCGACGGACCAAGAGACCCAGTACTTC. It specifies CASSLRPTDQETQYF.

Here the CDR3 reads CASSLVNVPNEQFF. The CDR3 region has the DNA TGTGCCAGCAGCTTAGTGAACGTCCCCAATGAGCAGTTCTTC. J is TRBJ2-1 and V is TRBV13; no definite D call. Germline assignment: CDR1 PRHDT and CDR2 FYEKMQ (reference sequence). V was trimmed by 1 base and J by 6 bases, leaving 10 bases between them. The CDR3 length is 14 residues.

This clonotype was picked up one time. The chain couples TRBV21-1 to TRBJ2-7; the table's D call TRBD2 went unverified against the DNA. TRBV21-1 is noted as a pseudogene. The CDR3 covers 15 residues. Here the CDR3 DNA reads TGTGCCAGCAGCAAAGGGGAGGGAACCCCCTACGAGCAGTACTTC. It specifies CASSKGEGTPYEQYF.

The chain combines TRBV13 with TRBJ2-5; 7 positions match TRBD2. The germline V gene has CDR1 PRHDT and CDR2 FYEKMQ (reference sequence). The CDR3 extends over 15 amino acids. With 5 bases clipped from V and 5 bases from J, the junction kept 11 bases outside the gene matches. The CDR3 nucleotides are TGTGCCAGCAGCACGCAGCGAGCGGGAATGGAGACCCAGTACTTC. Translation gives CASSTQRAGMETQYF. The full variable domain, with the rest looked up from reference TRBV13 and TRBJ2-5, is AAGVIQSPRHLIKEKRETATLKCYPIPRHDTVYWYQQGPGQDPQFLISFYEKMQSDKGSIPDRFSAQQFSDYHSELNMSSLELGDSALYFCASSTQRAGMETQYFGPGTRLLVL.